This TCR beta chain was sequenced in a study of Ad26.COV2.S vaccination and SARS-CoV-2 variants (dated by TCRdb to the early 2020s). General notes on the study: Donors in the vaccine arm were drawn from COV1001, a multicentre, randomized, double-blind, placebo-controlled phase I-IIa trial testing Ad26.COV2.S in healthy adults. Ad26.COV2.S was administered intramuscularly at a dose of 5x10^10 or 1x10^11 viral particles, either as one shot or as two shots given 56 days apart. Sequencing of the TCRbeta repertoire served to evaluate the specificity and breadth of SARS-CoV-2-reactive T cell receptors following Ad26.COV2.S vaccination. The TCR-sequenced set comprised approximately 30 samples: about 19 Ad26.COV2.S vaccine recipients, 5 placebo recipients and 8 SARS-CoV-2 convalescent individuals. Trial participants were randomized into five groups of five: low-dose or high-dose Ad26.COV2.S given once or twice, or placebo on both occasions. Investigators did not know the trial group allocation while performing experiments and assessing outcomes. Study-level results and caveats: Non-spike TCR breadth was comparable between vaccine and placebo recipients, consistent with the vaccine containing only spike. The authors noted that the TCR breadth and depth analyses may have underestimated total T cell responses. Compared with placebo recipients, Ad26.COV2.S recipients showed higher spike-specific TCR breadth (P = 0.0014). Comparing responses between vaccine doses or regimens was not something the study was powered to do. Substantial breadth of spike-specific CD8+ and CD4+ T cell responses was reported after vaccination.

Per the germline V gene, MNHEY is the CDR1 and SVGAGI is the CDR2. The CDR3 has 15 amino acids, counting the end cysteine and phenylalanine. The entry retains the CDR3 DNA only, 45 bases that are in frame from base 1. V and J lose 6 bases and 1 base, and a span of 14 bases separates them. The immunoSEQ Assay was the method used to sequence TCRbeta CDR3 regions. After extraction, genomic DNA underwent amplification by bias-controlled multiplex PCR, followed by high-throughput sequencing. In the source study's methods: Collapsing and filtering of sequences were performed to quantify the absolute abundance of each unique TCRbeta CDR3 region. T cell fraction was estimated by normalization of TCRbeta template counts to usable DNA, with usable DNA being measured through amplification of reference genes present in all nucleated cells. Repertoire TCRs were annotated as SARS-CoV-2-specific by exact matching of V gene, CDR3 amino acid sequence and J gene to a known reactive TCR set. The reference SARS-CoV-2 TCR set was derived from MIRA and filtered for enrichment in COVID-19-positive ImmuneCODE repertoires, a step that removed public or cross-reactive TCRs. Using the MIRA antigens, annotated TCRs were further analysed by specific ORF or by position within an ORF. Breadth was defined as annotated unique rearrangements over total unique productive rearrangements; depth was the summed frequency of those rearrangements. Two-sided Wilcoxon rank-sum tests were used to compare TCR breadth between groups. TCRdb's version of the immuneACCESS table is confined to in-frame rearrangements and falls short of the full clone set. An unresolved V gene accounts for under half of the shortfall where checked; the remainder is of unknown origin. From that table come the V and J calls and clone size; the DNA was used to work out D and trimming. The sample records under 400,000 clones, 87% of which are singletons. Roughly 3.1% of the sample rests with the top ten.

Turning to this clone: Its target antigen remains unknown. Qualities for individual bases were not recorded, and no much larger clone is one base off.

The sample's treatment or condition label is to be understood as: about 20 received Ad26.COV2.S at low or high dose, single or two shots; roughly five received placebo; per-sample allocation not given. For vaccine and placebo recipients, repertoires were sequenced using samples collected on day 63 after the first injection. In Cohort 1b, about two dozen adults aged 18-55 years were enrolled at a single site in Boston, USA, between 29 July and 7 August 2020. Ad26.COV2.S was a replication-incompetent adenovirus type 26 vector that expressed a prefusion-stabilized SARS-CoV-2 spike protein derived from the original Wuhan strain.

This clonotype was obtained from a person between 18 and 65 years old who received the Ad26.COV2.S COVID-19 vaccine or a placebo. This specimen was peripheral blood, taken in a trial of Ad26.COV2.S vaccine versus placebo. The V gene is TRBV6-5 and the J gene is TRBJ2-3; a tentative D match to TRBD1 spans 6 bases. The encoded CDR3 is CASRNRVRGTDTQYF. In nucleotide form, the sequence is TGTGCCAGCAGGAACAGGGTCCGCGGCACAGATACGCAGTATTTT.